The 2 T cell receptor beta chains in this list originate from one sample, sequenced in a study of blood T cell repertoires in COVID-19. Using immunoSEQ multiplex PCR, the repertoire was profiled, and TCRdb retains in-frame clones only, with some absent. The sample has 97,000 or so clones, roughly 92% seen once. Material: peripheral blood. These receptors originate from a woman aged 45-60 years with COVID-19, enrolled during active disease.

The chain combines TRBV9 with TRBJ2-5, with 7 bases matching TRBD1. The germline gives CDR1 SGDLS, CDR2 YYNGEE. The CDR3 covers 15 residues. With 0 bases clipped from V and 4 bases from J, the junction kept 6 bases outside the gene matches. The CDR3, as DNA: TGTGCCAGCAGCGTAGGAGACAGGGCCGCAGAGACCCAGTACTTC. Its translation: CASSVGDRAAETQYF.

The J gene is TRBJ2-1, the V gene TRBV7-2; D is possibly TRBD1 (5 bases). Trimming pared 0 bases from V and 8 bases from J, leaving 11 bases between. There are 14 residues in the CDR3. In germline, CDR1 is SGHTA, CDR2 FQGNSA. CDR3 amino acids: CASSLAPPRDEQFF. The DNA of the CDR3 is TGTGCCAGCAGCTTAGCCCCCCCCAGGGATGAGCAGTTCTTC.